Sequencing of this TCR beta chain was carried out in a study of T-cell memory formation after mild COVID-19. Study-wide results and caveats: For second-wave clones that peaked at day 37, SARS-CoV-2 specificity went unverified. Later expanders leaned CD4+, whereas day 15 to 85 contracting clones were balanced CD4/CD8.

V was trimmed by 0 bases and J by 7 bases, leaving 16 bases between them. The V gene's germline CDR1 is SGHRS and CDR2 YFSETQ. The CDR3 runs to 16 residues. The authors produced TCR alpha and TCR beta cDNA libraries with sample barcodes and UMIs by 5'RACE using constant-segment primers. MiXCR, applied by TCRdb to the 5' RACE reads, yields one record per CDR3 protein. The data show 300,000 to 350,000 distinct CDR3 sequences, with approximately 14% seen just once and around 20% held by the top ten. This clonotype was recorded a few times. As yet, its antigen is unknown. The chain uses TRBV5-1 and TRBJ2-2, with D unresolved. The sequenced material came from PBMCs or a T cell subset sorted from them (not recorded which). The receptor was derived from a man between 18 and 29 years old who had mild COVID-19 (a few samples of this study predate the infection). Cell type and time point are not known. The CDR3 is CASSLEENAWDGELFF. CDR3 coding DNA: TGCGCCAGCAGCTTGGAGGAGAACGCGTGGGACGGGGAGCTGTTTTTT.